Sequencing of this TCR beta chain was carried out in a study of Graves' ophthalmopathy and Graves' hyperthyroidism. The study, taken as a whole, reports: Ophthalmopathy could be told apart from stable hyperthyroidism by a 13-signature model (around 90% sensitivity, around 78% specificity).

This clonotype was seen at least ten times. Its antigen is not known. From RNA, the CDR3 regions of TCR beta chains were amplified and sequenced. A first-round RT-PCR used HTBI primers, followed by a second-round multiplex PCR. TCRdb passed the multiplex PCR reads through MiXCR, listing each CDR3 protein once. The data contain about 160,000 distinct CDR3 sequences, roughly two fifths of them seen just once; the ten biggest clones take up less than 6%. For donors with ophthalmopathy, the disease showed moderate-to-severe activity, reached CAS ≥3 and NOSPECS ≥4, and had lasted under 3 months. Exclusion criteria comprised other autoimmune diseases, uncontrolled infections, pregnancy or lactation in patients. PBMCs stemmed from around 9 ml of fresh peripheral blood. Germline lookup yields CDR1 DFQATT and CDR2 SNEGSKA (reference sequence). The CDR3 is 15 residues long. The trim removed 7 bases at V and 3 bases at J, leaving 10 bases unmatched.

This TCR came from a middle-aged woman with Graves' ophthalmopathy. The J gene is TRBJ1-5, the V gene TRBV20-1; 9 positions match TRBD1. Sequencing used peripheral blood. CDR3 residues: CSVTVGTGHNQPQHF. The CDR3 DNA reads TGCAGTGTTACAGTAGGGACAGGGCACAATCAGCCCCAGCATTTT.